This T cell receptor beta chain comes out of a study of CD8 T cells in ankylosing spondylitis. The study's findings and limits: A TCR beta motif made of fewer than ten highly homologous variants seemed typical of ankylosing spondylitis blood.

TCRdb itself ran the 5' RACE reads through MiXCR, one entry per CDR3 protein. The sample yields approximately 400,000 distinct CDR3 sequences, roughly 27% seen once. CDR3 length equals 14 residues. Per the germline V gene, CDR1 is DFQATT and CDR2 is SNEGSKA (reference sequence). V was pared by 4 bases and J by 7 bases, with 17 bases between. Notes on this clonotype: What it recognizes is unknown.

Sample: blood, either unsorted or a sorted T cell fraction (not recorded which). The V and J genes are TRBV20-1 and TRBJ1-5, with D possibly matching TRBD1 (5 bases). The sequence was obtained from a male donor with ankylosing spondylitis. The CDR3 coding sequence is TGCAGTGCTATGGAACCAGGGAGAGGACAGCCCCAGCATTTT. The encoded protein is CSAMEPGRGQPQHF.